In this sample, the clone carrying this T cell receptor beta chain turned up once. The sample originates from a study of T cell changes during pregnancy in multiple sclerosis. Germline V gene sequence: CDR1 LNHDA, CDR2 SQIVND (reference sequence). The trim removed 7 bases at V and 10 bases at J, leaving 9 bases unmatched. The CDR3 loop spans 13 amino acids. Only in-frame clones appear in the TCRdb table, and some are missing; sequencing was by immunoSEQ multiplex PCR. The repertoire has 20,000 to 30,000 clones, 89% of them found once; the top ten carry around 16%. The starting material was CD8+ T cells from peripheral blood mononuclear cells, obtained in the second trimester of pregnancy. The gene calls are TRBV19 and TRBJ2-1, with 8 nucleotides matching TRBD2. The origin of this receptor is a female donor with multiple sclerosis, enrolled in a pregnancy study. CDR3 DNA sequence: TGTGCCAGTAAACGGGAGGGCCTTGGAGAGCAGTTCTTC. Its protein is CASKREGLGEQFF.